This TCR beta chain was captured in a study of shared clonotypes between healthy human individuals. Among the donors, all were Caucasian adults who lived in Nashville, Tennessee. Notes on this clone: As yet, its antigen is unknown.

Findings and caveats of the study: Clonotype sharing levels among donors were expected to vary with sequencing depth.

Libraries were prepared by immunoSEQ multiplex PCR; TCRdb keeps only in-frame clonotypes and omits some of them. This sample has approximately 400,000 clones; about 96% occur once, and the top ten carry about 0.32%. The source material was memory CD8+ T cells sorted from blood. Sample subset: CD45RO+ cells pooled with CCR7-negative TemRA cells. This TCR derives from a man aged 30 to 39 in good health.

CDR3 sequence (DNA): TGTGCCAGCAGTTTAGGGACAGGGGGCGGGACCGGGGAGCTGTTTTTT. Translated, it gives CASSLGTGGGTGELFF. J is TRBJ2-2 and V is TRBV27, with 12 nucleotides matching TRBD1. The CDR3 length is 16 residues. J lost 5 bases, V lost 2 bases, and 3 bases had no gene match. CDR1 is MNHEY and CDR2 is SMNVEV in the germline V gene (reference sequence).